The present entry profiles one T cell receptor beta chain with its context. This clonotype was seen more than once but under ten times. Which antigen it targets is not known. Base qualities are not provided; no much larger clone lies one nucleotide away. Ficoll-Paque density gradient centrifugation was the method used to isolate PBMCs. This sample was taken from a study of T-cell memory formation after mild COVID-19 (dated by TCRdb to the early 2020s). With respect to the entire study: TCR sequence clusters from the two donors were largely donor specific. In a couple of donors, T-cell clones that expanded and contracted after mild COVID-19 were tracked by sequencing TCRalpha and TCRbeta repertoires over time. The cohort comprised two young, previously healthy adult volunteers, one female and one male. Summary of the overall study and its limitations: Clones that contracted from day 15 to 85 showed balanced CD4/CD8 phenotypes, whereas a second wave of clones that expanded from day 15 to 37 leaned towards CD4+. Contracting CD4+ clones appeared mostly in the CM and EM memory subsets, whereas CD8+ clones were enriched in EMRA. Some responding clones were detected in pre-infection memory, suggesting pre-existing cross-reactive memory T cells joined the SARS-CoV-2 response. Only two mild cases were covered by the study, and larger cohorts that include severe cases with pre-infection samples were considered necessary. Whether the second-wave clones peaking on day 37 were SARS-CoV-2 specific was not confirmed.

Sequencing instrument: Illumina NovaSeq 6000. TCRalpha and TCRbeta cDNA libraries were constructed by 5'RACE with constant-segment primers, with sample barcodes and unique molecular identifiers being introduced. RNA was extracted from every sample with Trizol reagent. Library amplification was performed in two PCR steps, and a second sample barcode and Illumina TruSeq adapters were introduced in the second step. Sequencing of the libraries was done on an Illumina NovaSeq, producing 2 x 150 bp paired-end reads. In the paper's pipeline: Reads were demultiplexed and collapsed into UMI-guided consensus sequences with migec v1.2.7. With mixcr v2.1.11, UMI consensuses were aligned to TRA and TRB V and J templates and assembled into clonotypes. Clonotypes were classified as expanded or contracted when called significant by both edgeR and NoisET, with noise models trained on biological replicates. For edgeR calls, a false discovery rate-adjusted p below 0.01 and a log2 fold-change threshold of 1 were applied. As an exploratory analysis of dynamics, PCA with hierarchical clustering was applied to max-normalized trajectories of the 1000 most abundant clonotypes. The CD4 or CD8 phenotype of responding clones was assigned using the separately sequenced CD4+ and CD8+ repertoires. The public reads were reanalyzed by TCRdb: fastp trimming at Q25, MiXCR alignment, in-frame beta chains only. Duplicate CDR3 protein sequences are folded into a single record with the most common DNA and genes. The V and J calls here are based on TCRdb, not the publication. This sample gives around 90,000 distinct CDR3 sequences in total; less than 15% of them show up just once. The ten top clones hold about 43% of the sample.

This clonotype originated in a man aged 18 to 29 who had mild COVID-19 (a few samples of this study predate the infection). The sample titles of this study are shuffled in the database, so cell type and time point are left out; the donor was told from shared clones. Sequencing was carried out using PBMCs or a T cell subset sorted from them (not recorded which).

The CDR3 region reads CASSLLGVYNEQFF. The DNA is as follows: TGTGCCAGCAGCTTACTGGGGGTATACAATGAGCAGTTCTTC. The receptor chain draws on TRBV7-8 and TRBJ2-1; the D element could tentatively be TRBD1 or TRBD2, as 5 bases agree for each. From the cysteine up to the phenylalanine, the CDR3 has a length of 14 residues. CDR3 DNA only is kept here, 42 bases in frame from base 1. Based on the germline V gene, the CDR1 and CDR2 sequences are SGHVS and FQNEAQ. Relative to germline, V is 2 bases shorter and J is 4 bases shorter, with 9 bases between their ends.